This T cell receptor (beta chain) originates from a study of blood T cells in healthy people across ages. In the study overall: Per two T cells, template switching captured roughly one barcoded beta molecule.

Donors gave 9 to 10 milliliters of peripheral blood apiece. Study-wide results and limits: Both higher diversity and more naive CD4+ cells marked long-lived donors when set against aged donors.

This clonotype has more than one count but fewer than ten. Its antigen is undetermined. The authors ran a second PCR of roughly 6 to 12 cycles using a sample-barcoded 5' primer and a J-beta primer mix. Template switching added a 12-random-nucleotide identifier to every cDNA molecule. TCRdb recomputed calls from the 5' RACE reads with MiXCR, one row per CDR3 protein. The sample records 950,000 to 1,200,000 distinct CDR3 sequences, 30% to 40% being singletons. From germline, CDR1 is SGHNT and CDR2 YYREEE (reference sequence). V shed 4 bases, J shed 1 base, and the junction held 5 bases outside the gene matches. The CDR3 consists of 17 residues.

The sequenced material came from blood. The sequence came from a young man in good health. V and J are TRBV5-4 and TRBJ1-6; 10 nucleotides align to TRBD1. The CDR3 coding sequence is TGTGCCAGCAGCCGGACAGGGGGTACGTCCTATAATTCACCCCTCCACTTT. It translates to CASSRTGGTSYNSPLHF.